This paragraph reports one T cell receptor beta chain. The sample comes from a study of cytomegalovirus exposure and HLA in healthy donors. This CDR3 has 16 residues. V lost 0 bases to trimming and J lost 2 bases; unmatched junction nucleotides: 5. In germline, CDR1 is SGHDT, CDR2 YYEEEE. 13 Jbeta primers and 60 Vbeta primers were used for the PCR. TCRdb's copy holds only in-frame clones and misses some; the assay was immunoSEQ multiplex PCR. The table lists about 65,000 clones, around 80% of them singletons. This clonotype was obtained from a woman in her thirties in good health and CMV-seronegative. The source material was PBMCs. This rearrangement joins TRBV5-6 to TRBJ2-3; 8 positions match TRBD2. The CDR3 spells CASSLALAGHTDTQYF. DNA for the CDR3: TGTGCCAGCAGCTTGGCCCTAGCGGGCCACACAGATACGCAGTATTTT.